This is a list of T cell receptor beta chains from one sample in a study of blood T cells in healthy people across ages. TCRdb fed the 5' RACE reads into MiXCR, producing one record per CDR3 protein. The sample lists 900,000 to 950,000 distinct CDR3 sequences, 25% to 30% seen once, with 10% to 13% in the top ten. These records were also assigned to another study, of T cells of mothers and their children.

The sample taken for sequencing was blood. These receptors were obtained from a woman in her thirties or forties in good health. Each CDR3 is given with its conserved first and last residue. The order of the fields is J gene, D gene, V gene, clone size, CDR3 DNA, CDR3 protein. The D gene is left open where the match is weak. Some rows have no size entry. The others give once, few or many, or a class for an expanded clone.

TRBJ2-3,TRBD2,TRBV11-2,few,TGTGCCAGCAGTCCCCAAGCGGGATTTTGCTATACGCAGTATTTT,CASSPQAGFCYTQYF
TRBJ2-5,TRBD2,TRBV5-1,NA,TGCGCCAGCAGCTTGGCCCCGGGACTAGCGGAGACCCAGTACTTC,CASSLAPGLAETQYF
TRBJ2-1,NA,TRBV7-2,NA,TGTGCCAGCAGCCCAGCGTCCACCTACAATGAGCAGTTCTTC,CASSPASTYNEQFF
TRBJ2-5,NA,TRBV7-9,NA,TGTGCCAGCAGCTTAGAGATAGGGGCAGAGACCCAGTACTTC,CASSLEIGAETQYF
TRBJ2-5,TRBD2,TRBV28,NA,TGTGCCAGCAGAAGCCGGACTAGCGGGGTCGGAGAGACCCAGTACTTC,CASRSRTSGVGETQYF
TRBJ1-1,NA,TRBV28,NA,TGTGCCAGCAGTTTATTTCGGGTGAACACTGAAGCTTTCTTT,CASSLFRVNTEAFF
TRBJ1-6,TRBD1,TRBV12-3/TRBV12-4,NA,TGTGCCAGCAGTGCGGGACAGGCAGTGGGTCCCCTCCACTTT,CASSAGQAVGPLHF
TRBJ1-2,NA,TRBV5-1,NA,TGCGCCAGCAGCTTGGATCCTCAGGACGGATCCTATGGCTACACCTTC,CASSLDPQDGSYGYTF
TRBJ1-1,NA,TRBV28,NA,TGTGCCAGCAGTAACAGGGTGCGGAACACTGAAGCTTTCTTT,CASSNRVRNTEAFF
TRBJ2-5,NA,TRBV27,few,TGTGCCAGCAGTTTAAGTTTTCCCCGCCAAGAGACCCAGTACTTC,CASSLSFPRQETQYF
TRBJ2-3,NA,TRBV7-7,few,TGTGCTAGCAGCTTAGGGCTCTCGAGCACAGATACGCAGTATTTT,CASSLGLSSTDTQYF
TRBJ2-5,NA,TRBV24-1,many,TGTGCCACCAGTGATCCTCAGGGGATCGAAGAGACCCAGTACTTC,CATSDPQGIEETQYF
TRBJ2-5,TRBD1,TRBV6-1,NA,TGTGCCAGCACCCAGCAGGGGGCTCCGGGGGAGACCCAGTACTTC,CASTQQGAPGETQYF
TRBJ2-3,TRBD2,TRBV14,few,TGTGCCAGCAGCCCCCTTGTGGCTAGCGGGGGTCGAGATACGCAGTATTTT,CASSPLVASGGRDTQYF
TRBJ2-1,TRBD2,TRBV7-2,NA,TGTGCCAGCAGCCCCCCGGGACTAGCGGCCAACAATGAGCAGTTCTTC,CASSPPGLAANNEQFF
TRBJ2-1,NA,TRBV20-1,many,TGCAGTGCCACGGCCCTAAGGGACTACAATGAGCAGTTCTTC,CSATALRDYNEQFF
TRBJ1-4,NA,TRBV20-1,NA,TGCAGTGCTAGTATGCGAGGAGAAAAACTGTTTTTT,CSASMRGEKLFF
TRBJ1-1,TRBD1,TRBV20-1,few,TGCAGTGCTAGTGCTGACAGGGTTTTCTCTCCTGAAGCTTTCTTT,CSASADRVFSPEAFF
TRBJ2-5,NA,TRBV7-2,NA,TGTGCCAGCAGCCTAAGACGCAACCAAGAGACCCAGTACTTC,CASSLRRNQETQYF
TRBJ1-2,NA,TRBV9,many,TGTGCCAGCAGCGTGTTAGGGGTAGACTATGGCTACACCTTC,CASSVLGVDYGYTF
TRBJ2-7,TRBD1,TRBV5-1,NA,TGCGCCAGCAGCTTGTTTGTGGGACAGGGGGCTACCGAGCAGTACTTC,CASSLFVGQGATEQYF
TRBJ1-1,NA,TRBV7-2,few,TGTGCCAGCAGCTTAGGGGCCAGGACTTCCACTGAAGCTTTCTTT,CASSLGARTSTEAFF
TRBJ1-5,NA,TRBV12-3/TRBV12-4,few,TGTGCCTGCAGTTTCGGTAGCAATCAGCCCCAGCATTTT,CACSFGSNQPQHF
TRBJ2-7,TRBD2,TRBV11-2,few,TGTGCCAGCAGCTTAGGGGCGGCGGGGGCCTACGAGCAGTACTTC,CASSLGAAGAYEQYF
TRBJ1-5,TRBD1,TRBV5-1,few,TGCGCCAGCAGCCCGACAGGGGGAGACAATCAGCCCCAGCATTTT,CASSPTGGDNQPQHF
TRBJ2-3,NA,TRBV12-3/TRBV12-4,few,TGTGCCAGCAGTTTGGGGGGGCTGAAAACAGATACGCAGTATTTT,CASSLGGLKTDTQYF
TRBJ2-7,NA,TRBV6-5,many,TGTGCCAGCAGTTATCGAGACAGAATCTACGAGCAGTACTTC,CASSYRDRIYEQYF
TRBJ2-6,NA,TRBV29-1,NA,TGCAACGTTGCTGGGACCCCTGGGGCCAACGTCCTGACTTTC,CNVAGTPGANVLTF
TRBJ1-1,TRBD1,TRBV2,once,TGTGCCAGCAGTGCGAAAGAAGGGGGCCAGAACACTGAAGCTTTCTTT,CASSAKEGGQNTEAFF
TRBJ1-2,NA,TRBV20-1,NA,TGCAGTGACTCAAAAAGGGGACCGAGAGGCTATGGCTACACCTTC,CSDSKRGPRGYGYTF
TRBJ2-1,NA,TRBV7-2,many,TGTGCCAGCAGCTTGCGGGGCTATGAGCAGTTCTTC,CASSLRGYEQFF
TRBJ2-1,TRBD2,TRBV14,NA,TGTGCCAGCAGCCAGTGGCGGGGGGGCGGGAATGAGCAGTTCTTC,CASSQWRGGGNEQFF
TRBJ1-5,NA,TRBV12-3/TRBV12-4,NA,TGTGCCAGCAGGGGCCAGACTAATAGCAATCAGCCCCAGCATTTT,CASRGQTNSNQPQHF
TRBJ2-1,NA,TRBV20-1,NA,TGCAGTGCTAGAGCTTTGGAGGTATCCTACAATGAGCAGTTCTTC,CSARALEVSYNEQFF
TRBJ1-1,NA,TRBV6-2/TRBV6-3,NA,TGTGCCAGCAGTACCGCGAACACTGAAGCTTTCTTT,CASSTANTEAFF
TRBJ2-2,TRBD2,TRBV20-1,NA,TGCAATGCTAGAGATTCCGCTAGCGGGGTCGTCGCGAACACCGGGGAGCTGTTTTTT,CNARDSASGVVANTGELFF
TRBJ2-7,TRBD1,TRBV20-1,many,TGCAGTGCTAGAGATGACAGGGATCTACTCTACGAGCAGTACTTC,CSARDDRDLLYEQYF
TRBJ2-7,NA,TRBV5-8,many,TGTGCCAGCAGCACCCGACTTAAAGGAAACTCCCACGAGCAGTACTTC,CASSTRLKGNSHEQYF
TRBJ1-2,NA,TRBV29-1,NA,TGCAGCGTGTGGGGGGGTGGCTATGGCTACACCTTC,CSVWGGGYGYTF
TRBJ2-7,TRBD2,TRBV27,many,TGTGCCAGCAGTGGACTAGCGGGGGCCTACGAGCAGTACTTC,CASSGLAGAYEQYF
TRBJ1-5,TRBD1,TRBV6-6,few,TGTGCCAGCAGTTCGGACAGGGTTCAGCCCCAGCATTTT,CASSSDRVQPQHF
TRBJ2-3,NA,TRBV12-3/TRBV12-4,many,TGTGCCAGCAGTTCTCGGGGCAGGGACCATAGCACAGATACGCAGTATTTT,CASSSRGRDHSTDTQYF
TRBJ2-5,NA,TRBV3-1,NA,TGTGCCAGCAGCCAAGTCTTCCTGTACCAAGAGACCCAGTACTTC,CASSQVFLYQETQYF
TRBJ1-5,NA,TRBV9,few,TGTGCCAGCAGCGTATCGGGAGGGTTCAATCAGCCCCAGCATTTT,CASSVSGGFNQPQHF
TRBJ2-1,TRBD2,TRBV7-3,NA,TGTGCCAGCAGCCCTTCCGGTAGCGGGAGAACATCCTACAATGAGCAGTTCTTC,CASSPSGSGRTSYNEQFF
TRBJ1-2,NA,TRBV6-5,few,TGTGCCAGCAGTGAAATGTATCGGGGGCGAGGGGGCTACACCTTC,CASSEMYRGRGGYTF
TRBJ2-1,TRBD1,TRBV5-5,few,TGTGCCAGCAGCTTGGGACGACGGCAGGGGGCGAACAATGAGCAGTTCTTC,CASSLGRRQGANNEQFF
TRBJ2-7,NA,TRBV28,NA,TGTGCCAGCGGTTTTCTCAACGAGCAGTACTTC,CASGFLNEQYF
TRBJ2-5,TRBD1,TRBV9,NA,TGTGCCAGCAGCTTAGGACAGGGCCCCCAAGAGACCCAGTACTTC,CASSLGQGPQETQYF
TRBJ2-7,TRBD1,TRBV7-9,few,TGTGCCAGCAGCTCCAAGGACAGGGTCGACGAGCAGTACTTC,CASSSKDRVDEQYF
TRBJ2-4,TRBD1,TRBV28,few,TGTGCCTGCAGTTTAGGCGGCAGGGGGTCAGGCATTCAGTACTTC,CACSLGGRGSGIQYF
TRBJ1-1,NA,TRBV20-1,NA,TGCAGTGCTAAAGCAGGGGCGAGTAACACTGAAGCTTTCTTT,CSAKAGASNTEAFF
TRBJ2-3,NA,TRBV28,few,TGTGCCAGCAGTTTCCGGCGGAGCACAGATACGCAGTATTTT,CASSFRRSTDTQYF
TRBJ2-3,TRBD2,TRBV5-1,NA,TGCGCCAGCAGCAGGCCATCGTTAGCGGGGGAGCGCACAGATACGCAGTATTTT,CASSRPSLAGERTDTQYF
TRBJ2-1,TRBD1,TRBV9,NA,TGTGCCAGCAGCGCTAGACAGGGGGCGGCTGAGCAGTTCTTC,CASSARQGAAEQFF
TRBJ2-7,TRBD2,TRBV7-2,NA,TGTGCCAGCAGCCCGCCAGCGGGGGGCTTTTCCTACGAGCAGTACTTC,CASSPPAGGFSYEQYF
TRBJ2-7,TRBD1,TRBV5-1,few,TGCGCCAGCAGCGGACAGGGGTCCGGACCGGCGGACGAGCAGTACTTC,CASSGQGSGPADEQYF
TRBJ2-7,TRBD1,TRBV4-2,NA,TGTGCCACCAGCACACTACAGGGGGCGAATGAGCAGTACTTC,CATSTLQGANEQYF
TRBJ2-7,NA,TRBV11-2,many,TGTGCCAGCAGCCCCAGACGATTTAGTCCCTACGAGCAGTACTTC,CASSPRRFSPYEQYF